These 10 T cell receptor beta chains were sequenced from one sample in a study of radiotherapy plus CTLA-4 blockade in lung cancer. The method was immunoSEQ multiplex PCR; TCRdb's version includes in-frame clones alone and lacks a portion of them. Of 50,000 to 65,000 clones in the sample, around 79% were seen once. The sequences come from peripheral blood, collected from a patient treated with radiotherapy plus ipilimumab. Receptors were obtained from a human donor with non-small cell lung cancer whose response to radiotherapy plus ipilimumab could not be evaluated.

This clone has just a few counts. In DNA form, the CDR3 reads TGTGCCAGCAGCGTAGCCGGGACAGGGAGCTTAGGGGAGACCCAGTACTTC. Its translation: CASSVAGTGSLGETQYF. The chain joins TRBV9 to TRBJ2-5, with TRBD1 identical over 9 bases. Germline CDR1 is SGDLS and CDR2 is YYNGEE. This CDR3 has 17 residues. V shed 0 bases, J shed 5 bases, and the junction held 11 bases outside the gene matches.

The chain carries TRBV4-2 and TRBJ2-1, with TRBD2 as a possible D gene (7 bases). CDR3 length: 16 amino acids. Trimming took off 0 bases at V and 3 bases at J, with 12 bases between the two ends. Germline V lookup: CDR1 LGHNA, CDR2 YNFKEQ. CDR3 residues: CASSQDKGEGYNEQFF. CDR3 in DNA: TGTGCCAGCAGCCAAGATAAGGGGGAGGGCTACAATGAGCAGTTCTTC.

This clone was seen once. The chain is built from TRBV4-3 and TRBJ2-1, with a weak D call TRBD2 (5 bases). The CDR3 runs 17 residues. The germline V gene encodes CDR1 LGHNA and CDR2 YSLEER. The V end was cut by 1 base, the J end by 0 bases, with 13 bases between. CDR3 coding DNA: TGCGCCAGCAGCCAAGTAGCGCTCCTGAGCTCCTACAATGAGCAGTTCTTC. It is translated as CASSQVALLSSYNEQFF.

V is TRBV7-6 and J is TRBJ2-3; tentative D call: TRBD1 (6 bases). Germline loops: CDR1 SGHVS, CDR2 FNYEAQ. The V end was cut by 5 bases, the J end by 2 bases, with 14 bases between. The CDR3 runs 15 residues. The CDR3 is CASSPDRRSTDTQYF. As DNA, the CDR3 is TGTGCCAGCAGCCCCGACAGGAGATCCACAGATACGCAGTATTTT.

This rearrangement joins TRBV5-1 to TRBJ2-7; no clear D gene. This CDR3 contains 12 residues. The V end was cut by 6 bases, the J end by 4 bases, with 11 bases between. Germline V gives CDR1 SGHRS, CDR2 YFSETQ. This chain's CDR3 is CASNAGDYEQYF. In DNA, the CDR3 is TGCGCCAGCAACGCCGGAGATTACGAGCAGTACTTC. The complete variable domain, with remaining parts taken from reference TRBV5-1 and TRBJ2-7, reads KAGVTQTPRYLIKTRGQQVTLSCSPISGHRSVSWYQQTPGQGLQFLFEYFSETQRNKGNFPGRFSGRQFSNSRSEMNVSTLELGDSALYLCASNAGDYEQYFGPGTRLTVT.

This clone has a single count. The chain employs TRBV18 and TRBJ1-1; 7 nucleotides align to TRBD1. This CDR3 region has 14 residues. V shed 3 bases and J 1 base; nucleotides not matched to a gene: 2. Germline-derived CDR1 and CDR2 are KGHSH and LQKENI. The CDR3 DNA follows: TGTGCCAGCTCACCTTCAGGGGGGAACACTGAAGCTTTCTTT. Translating gives CASSPSGGNTEAFF. Together with reference TRBV18 and TRBJ1-1, the CDR3 gives the full variable domain: NAGVMQNPRHLVRRRGQEARLRCSPMKGHSHVYWYRQLPEEGLKFMVYLQKENIIDESGMPKERFSAEFPKEGPSILRIQQVVRGDSAAYFCASSPSGGNTEAFFGQGTRLTVV.

The chain joins TRBV7-2 to TRBJ2-1; TRBD2 agrees at 9 bases. CDR3 size: 17 residues. Unmatched junction bases numbered 12, after V lost 4 bases and J lost 5 bases. The germline V gene has CDR1 SGHTA and CDR2 FQGNSA. The CDR3 DNA reads as TGTGCCAGCAGCTGGCGTGGGGTGCGGGGGGGAAACAATGAGCAGTTCTTC. Protein: CASSWRGVRGGNNEQFF.

The chain recombines TRBV9 with TRBJ2-3, with 12 bases lining up with TRBD2. Trimming cost V 4 bases and J 8 bases; bases outside gene matches: 8. The germline V gene has CDR1 SGDLS and CDR2 YYNGEE. This CDR3 is 15 amino acids long. The DNA for the CDR3 is TGTGCCAGCAGCCCACTAGCGGGGGGCGGGGGTACGCAGTATTTT. This encodes CASSPLAGGGGTQYF.

The chain combines TRBV19 with TRBJ2-5; TRBD2 aligns across 7 bases. Unmatched junction bases numbered 8, after V lost 5 bases and J lost 5 bases. The CDR3 has 14 amino acids. Germline V gene data show CDR1 as LNHDA and CDR2 as SQIVND (reference sequence). The CDR3 nucleotides read TGTGCCAGTAGTGCGTCTAACGGGGGGGAGACCCAGTACTTC. This sequence encodes CASSASNGGETQYF.

The chain uses TRBV18 and TRBJ2-5; D is perhaps TRBD1 (6 bases). V was pared by 5 bases and J by 2 bases, with 9 bases between. Germline V gene sequence: CDR1 KGHSH, CDR2 LQKENI. The CDR3 loop spans 13 amino acids. The CDR3 DNA is TGTGCCAGCTCATTAGGACAGCAAGAGACCCAGTACTTC. It yields the protein CASSLGQQETQYF.